This T cell receptor beta chain was documented in a study of T cells expressing NK-cell markers. For the study at large: Source material for TCR beta repertoires consisted of sorted CD3+CD56+NKG2C+, CD3+CD56+NKG2C- and CD3+CD56-NKG2C+ T cells. Seven of eight sequenced donors tested HCMV-seropositive; one tested seronegative.

Regarding the study as a whole: Dominant NKG2C+ clonotypes in roughly six donors made up roughly 1.0-7.0% of CD8+ T cells. Dominance of the CD3+CD56-NKG2C+ fraction by these clonotypes also held in a handful of donors.

The CDR3 has 16 amino acids. CDR1 and CDR2 from the germline V gene are LGHNA and YSLEER. With respect to this clonotype: Its antigen is not known.

TCRdb re-called the 5' RACE reads, yielding one record per CDR3 amino acid sequence without DNA. In all, the sample yields 550,000 to 600,000 distinct CDR3 sequences. The sample was blood T cells: a sorted CD56 or NKG2C T cell subset, CD4+ or CD8+ T cells, or bulk PBMC T cells (not recorded which). The V gene is TRBV4-3, the J gene TRBJ2-1. This sequence originates from a man between 18 and 35 years old in good health. This CDR3 reads CASSQESRGSYNEQFF.